This T cell receptor beta chain was identified during a study of molecular identifiers for immune sequencing clone quantification. The table lists this clonotype with a few counts. Its matching antigen is unknown. The CDR3 totals 15 residues. The germline V and J ends were trimmed by 4 bases and 6 bases, with 16 bases remaining between them. Germline V gives CDR1 LNHDA, CDR2 SQIVND (reference sequence). TCRdb reprocessed the PCR reads with MiXCR, giving one entry per CDR3 protein. Among nearly 650,000 distinct CDR3 sequences listed, roughly 25% were seen once. Findings and caveats of the study: Among about 1 million naive cells, as was reported, spiked Jurkat TCR RNA from one cell was detectable. In CMV-specific effectors, clones above 20 copies held over 99% of molecules; naive, under 1%.

Naive CD8 sequencing libraries were generated from around 20,000 to 990,000 sorted cells, with 10%, 30% or 50% RNA as input. The authors sorted naive CD8 T cells as CD8+CD4-CCR7+CD45RA+. Sequenced sample: naive CD8+ T cells from blood, with Jurkat cell RNA spiked in. As for subset: FACS-sorted CD8+CD4-CCR7+CD45RA+ naive T cells. This receptor was obtained from a human donor in good health. Some libraries in this study had Jurkat cell RNA spiked in. The chain is built from TRBV19 and TRBJ2-4; D is ambiguous. CDR3: CASSTGPPVGNIQYF. The CDR3 coding sequence is TGTGCCAGTAGTACGGGCCCGCCGGTGGGAAACATTCAGTACTTC.